Following are 18 T cell receptor beta chains from one sample sequenced in a study of response to subunit inactivated influenza vaccine. TCRdb reanalysed the RT-PCR reads using MiXCR and keeps one entry per CDR3 protein. The table shows more than 700,000 distinct CDR3 sequences, with 21% occurring only once. The material sequenced was PBMCs from blood, taken around 5 days after vaccination. The receptors were sampled from a man between 50 and 59 years old who received an inactivated influenza vaccine.

The table lists this clonotype with a few counts. V gene TRBV27 combines with J gene TRBJ2-2, with D unresolved. V lost 4 bases, J lost 0 bases, and 3 bases lay in between. Germline V gene lookup returns CDR1 MNHEY and CDR2 SMNVEV (reference sequence). This CDR3 region has 13 residues. This CDR3 reads CASSWSNTGELFF. The CDR3 region has the DNA TGTGCCAGCAGTTGGTCGAACACCGGGGAGCTGTTTTTT.

The chain couples TRBV4-2 to TRBJ1-1; no definite D call. The CDR3 extends over 14 amino acids. The germline V gene encodes CDR1 LGHNA and CDR2 YNFKEQ. V gave up 1 base and J gave up 1 base, with 7 bases separating them. The DNA for the CDR3 is TGTGCCAGCAGCCAAGCTAACAGGAACACTGAAGCTTTCTTT. The encoded protein is CASSQANRNTEAFF.

The J gene is TRBJ2-3, the V gene TRBV7-6, with TRBD2 identical over 8 bases. J was trimmed by 5 bases and V by 5 bases; bases with no gene match: 9. There are 15 residues in the CDR3. Germline lookup yields CDR1 SGHVS and CDR2 FNYEAQ. This chain's CDR3 is CASSPPGAGVDTQYF. The CDR3, as DNA: TGTGCCAGCAGCCCCCCCGGAGCGGGGGTAGATACGCAGTATTTT.

In this sample, this clonotype turned up a few times. Here the CDR3 DNA reads TGTGCCAGCAGCTTAACAGCGGCCCCCCCAGAGACCCAGTACTTC. This translates into CASSLTAAPPETQYF. The chain uses TRBV7-2 and TRBJ2-5; weak D call: TRBD2 (5 bases). Trimming took off 2 bases at V and 4 bases at J, with 14 bases between the two ends. Per germline, CDR1 SGHTA and CDR2 FQGNSA. The CDR3 totals 15 residues.

The chain carries TRBV29-1 and TRBJ1-2; D ambiguous. From germline, CDR1 is SQVTM and CDR2 ANQGSEA. The V gene lost 8 bases and the J gene lost 5 bases, with 15 bases spanning the gap. The CDR3 has 12 amino acids. CDR3 region: CSTGGREYGYTF. CDR3 coding DNA: TGCAGCACCGGAGGAAGGGAGTATGGCTACACCTTC.

The chain recombines TRBV20-1 with TRBJ1-5, with D uncertain. Germline lookup yields CDR1 DFQATT and CDR2 SNEGSKA (reference sequence). This CDR3 is 14 amino acids long. V dropped 0 bases and J dropped 7 bases, with 13 bases sitting between them. CDR3 bases: TGCAGTGCTAGAGATTTGTGGCTCGGGCAGCCCCAGCATTTT. It specifies CSARDLWLGQPQHF.

The chain combines TRBV4-3 with TRBJ1-6; D unresolved. The CDR3 is 15 residues long. V lost 2 bases to trimming and J lost 8 bases, with 13 bases between them. CDR1 and CDR2 from the germline V gene are LGHNA and YSLEER. CDR3 amino acids: CASSQRTETDSPLHF. CDR3 nucleotides: TGCGCCAGCAGCCAACGGACGGAGACCGATTCACCCCTCCACTTT.

The CDR3 DNA reads as TGCAGTGCCCCCCGATACAACGAGCAGTACTTC. Translation: CSAPRYNEQYF. This chain uses TRBV20-1 with TRBJ2-7, with D hard to call. The CDR3 contains 11 residues. In germline, CDR1 is DFQATT, CDR2 SNEGSKA (reference sequence). V gave up 6 bases and J gave up 5 bases, with 11 bases separating them.

This clonotype has only a few counts. CDR3 bases: TGTGCCACGGGACAGGGTTGGCAAGAGACCCAGTACTTC. It translates to CATGQGWQETQYF. The gene calls are TRBV10-3 and TRBJ2-5; 9 bases match TRBD1. V lost 10 bases and J lost 2; bases outside the gene matches: 5. CDR3 size: 13 residues. The germline CDR1 and CDR2 sequences are ENHRY and SYGVKD.

V is TRBV24-1 and J is TRBJ2-3, with a possible D match to TRBD1 (5 bases). Germline CDR1 reads KGHDR; CDR2 reads SFDVKD. V lost 5 bases and J lost 5, with 13 bases in between. The CDR3 is 14 amino acids. The DNA for the CDR3 is TGTGCCACCAGTGTGCGGCAGGGAATAGATACGCAGTATTTT. Translating gives CATSVRQGIDTQYF.

This clonotype was found a few times. The chain couples TRBV2 to TRBJ1-5, with 8 bases aligning to TRBD1. CDR1 SNHLY and CDR2 FYNNEI come from the germline V gene. CDR3 length: 14 amino acids. After removal of 4 bases from V and 7 bases from J, the junction contained 6 bases not matched to a gene. The CDR3 region has the DNA TGTGCCAGCAGTGTGGGGACAGGAGGCCAGCCCCAGCATTTT. It yields the protein CASSVGTGGQPQHF. The variable domain in full, with the rest retrieved from reference TRBV2 and TRBJ1-5, is EPEVTQTPSHQVTQMGQEVILRCVPISNHLYFYWYRQILGQKVEFLVSFYNNEISEKSEIFDDQFSVERPDGSNFTLKIRSTKLEDSAMYFCASSVGTGGQPQHFGDGTRLSIL.

The J gene is TRBJ2-5, the V gene TRBV10-3; 11 bases map to TRBD1. The CDR3 is 14 residues long. Germline V lookup: CDR1 ENHRY, CDR2 SYGVKD. Losses at the gene ends were 5 bases for V and 4 bases for J; bases not matched to a gene: 3. CDR3: CAISRTGGLETQYF. Here the CDR3 DNA reads TGTGCCATCAGTCGGACAGGGGGCCTAGAGACCCAGTACTTC.

The chain combines TRBV12-3 or TRBV12-4 with TRBJ2-7, with D tentatively TRBD2 (6 bases). This CDR3 is 14 amino acids long. Trimming took off 5 bases at V and 5 bases at J, with 16 bases between the two ends. CDR3 sequence reads: CASSIRERRHEQYF. The CDR3 nucleotides are TGTGCCAGCAGTATTCGGGAGCGACGGCACGAGCAGTACTTC.

The gene calls are TRBV15 and TRBJ2-3, with D perhaps TRBD1 or TRBD2 (5 bases each). Germline CDR1 LNHNV, CDR2 YYDKDF (reference sequence). CDR3 length: 16 amino acids. V was trimmed by 0 bases and J by 0 bases, leaving 10 bases between them. CDR3 protein: CATSRDKGTSTDTQYF. The CDR3 DNA sequence: TGTGCCACCAGCAGAGATAAGGGGACGAGCACAGATACGCAGTATTTT.

This chain uses TRBV20-1 with TRBJ2-7, with 9 bases aligning to TRBD2. The CDR3 has 14 amino acids. CDR1 is DFQATT and CDR2 is SNEGSKA in the germline V gene (reference sequence). Germline trimming cut 6 bases from V and 2 bases from J; bases unmatched to any gene: 8. This CDR3 reads CSAHSGRWPYEQYF. The DNA for the CDR3 is TGCAGTGCCCACAGCGGGAGGTGGCCCTACGAGCAGTACTTC.

The chain uses TRBV6-2 or TRBV6-3 and TRBJ2-3; D is uncertain. The CDR3 spans 13 residues. Germline V gene data show CDR1 as MNHEY and CDR2 as SVGEGT. Deletions cut 3 bases from V and 5 bases from J, with 9 bases between. The CDR3 DNA reads TGTGCCAGCAGTTATGGGCAGATAGATACGCAGTATTTT. Translating gives CASSYGQIDTQYF.

This clonotype has a handful of counts. This chain connects TRBV20-1 to TRBJ2-1, with a weak D call TRBD2 (6 bases). Germline V gives CDR1 DFQATT, CDR2 SNEGSKA (reference sequence). Trimming cost V 6 bases and J 0 bases, with 18 bases left between them. The CDR3 runs to 16 residues. The CDR3 protein is CSAIADTSYSYNEQFF. The CDR3 bases are TGCAGTGCCATCGCCGATACTAGCTACTCCTACAATGAGCAGTTCTTC.

The CDR3 loop reads CASSSSSGGAETQYF. CDR3 nucleotide sequence: TGTGCCAGCAGCTCGTCTAGCGGGGGGGCGGAGACCCAGTACTTC. V gene TRBV7-2 combines with J gene TRBJ2-5, with 12 bases aligning to TRBD2. Germline values: CDR1 SGHTA, CDR2 FQGNSA. CDR3 length equals 15 residues. J was trimmed by 5 bases and V by 4 bases; bases with no gene match: 5.